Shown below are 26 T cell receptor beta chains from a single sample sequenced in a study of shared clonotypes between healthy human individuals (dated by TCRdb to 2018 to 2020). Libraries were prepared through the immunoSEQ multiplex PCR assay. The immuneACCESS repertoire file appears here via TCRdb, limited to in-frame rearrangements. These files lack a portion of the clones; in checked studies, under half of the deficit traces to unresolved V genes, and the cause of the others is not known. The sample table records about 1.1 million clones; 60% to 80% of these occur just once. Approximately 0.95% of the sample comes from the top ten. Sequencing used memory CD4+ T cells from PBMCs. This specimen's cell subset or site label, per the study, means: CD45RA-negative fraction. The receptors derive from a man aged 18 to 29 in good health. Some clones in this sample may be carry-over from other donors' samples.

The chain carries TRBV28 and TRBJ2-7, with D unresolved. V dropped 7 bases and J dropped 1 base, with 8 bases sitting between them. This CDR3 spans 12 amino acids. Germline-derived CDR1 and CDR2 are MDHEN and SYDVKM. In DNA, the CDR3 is TGTGCCAGCAAGTCAGGTTCCTACGAGCAGTACTTC. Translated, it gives CASKSGSYEQYF.

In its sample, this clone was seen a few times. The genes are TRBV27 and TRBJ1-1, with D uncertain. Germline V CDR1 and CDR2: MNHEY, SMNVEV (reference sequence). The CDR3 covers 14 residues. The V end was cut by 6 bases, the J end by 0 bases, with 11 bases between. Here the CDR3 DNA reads TGTGCCAGCAGACCCTTCCAAGTGAACACTGAAGCTTTCTTT. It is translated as CASRPFQVNTEAFF.

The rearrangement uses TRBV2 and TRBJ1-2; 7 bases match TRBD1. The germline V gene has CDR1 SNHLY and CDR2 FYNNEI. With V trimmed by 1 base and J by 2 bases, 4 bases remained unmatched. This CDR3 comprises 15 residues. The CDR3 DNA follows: TGTGCCAGCAGTGAAGAAGGGACAGAGAACTATGGCTACACCTTC. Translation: CASSEEGTENYGYTF.

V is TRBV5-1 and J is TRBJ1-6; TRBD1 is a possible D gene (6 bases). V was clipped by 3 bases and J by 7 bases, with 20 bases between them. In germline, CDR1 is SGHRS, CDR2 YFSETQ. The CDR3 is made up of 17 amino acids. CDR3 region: CASSSGYREGINSPLHF. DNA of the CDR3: TGCGCCAGCAGCTCAGGATACAGGGAAGGGATCAATTCACCCCTCCACTTT. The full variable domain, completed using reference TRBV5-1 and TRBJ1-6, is KAGVTQTPRYLIKTRGQQVTLSCSPISGHRSVSWYQQTPGQGLQFLFEYFSETQRNKGNFPGRFSGRQFSNSRSEMNVSTLELGDSALYLCASSSGYREGINSPLHFGNGTRLTVT.

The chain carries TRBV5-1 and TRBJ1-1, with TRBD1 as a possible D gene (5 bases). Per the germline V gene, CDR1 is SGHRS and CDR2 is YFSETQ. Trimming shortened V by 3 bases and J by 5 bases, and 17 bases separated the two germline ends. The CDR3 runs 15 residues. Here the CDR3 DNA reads TGCGCCAGCAGCTCCGCTAGGGGACCAGTTACTGAAGCTTTCTTT. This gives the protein CASSSARGPVTEAFF.

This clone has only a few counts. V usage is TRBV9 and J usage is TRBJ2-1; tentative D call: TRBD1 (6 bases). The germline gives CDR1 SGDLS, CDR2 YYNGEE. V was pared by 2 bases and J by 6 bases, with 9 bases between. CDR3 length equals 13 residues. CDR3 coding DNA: TGTGCCAGCAGCGTTTCAGGGGTCAATGAGCAGTTCTTC. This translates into CASSVSGVNEQFF.

The CDR3 loop is CSVGKGTEAFF. The CDR3 DNA follows: TGCAGCGTTGGGAAGGGCACTGAAGCTTTCTTT. The chain links TRBV29-1 to TRBJ1-1, with D unresolved. The V gene's germline CDR1 is SQVTM and CDR2 ANQGSEA. The ends were cut back, 4 bases at V and 4 bases at J, with 7 bases in the middle. CDR3 length: 11 amino acids.

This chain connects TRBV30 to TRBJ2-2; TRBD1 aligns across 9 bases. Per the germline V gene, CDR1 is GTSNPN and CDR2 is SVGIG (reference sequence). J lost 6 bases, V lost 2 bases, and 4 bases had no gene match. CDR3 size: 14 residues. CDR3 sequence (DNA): TGTGCCTGGAGTTGGACAGGGGTCCCCGGGGAGCTGTTTTTT. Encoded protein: CAWSWTGVPGELFF. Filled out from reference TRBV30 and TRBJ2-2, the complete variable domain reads SQTIHQWPATLVQPVGSPLSLECTVEGTSNPNLYWYRQAAGRGLQLLFYSVGIGQISSEVPQNLSASRPQDRQFILSSKKLLLSDSGFYLCAWSWTGVPGELFFGEGSRLTVL.

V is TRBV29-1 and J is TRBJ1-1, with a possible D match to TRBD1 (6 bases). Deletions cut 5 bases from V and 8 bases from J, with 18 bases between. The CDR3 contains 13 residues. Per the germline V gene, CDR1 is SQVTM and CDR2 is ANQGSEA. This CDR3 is CSVTRQAGQEAFF. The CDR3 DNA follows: TGCAGCGTTACTCGACAGGCTGGGCAGGAAGCTTTCTTT.

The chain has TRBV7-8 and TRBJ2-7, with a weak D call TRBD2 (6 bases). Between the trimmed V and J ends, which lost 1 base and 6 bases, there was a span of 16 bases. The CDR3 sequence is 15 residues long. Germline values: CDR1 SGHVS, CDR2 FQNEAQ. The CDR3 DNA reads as TGTGCCAGCAGCTTAGAGTCTGGGGGGATGGGCGAGCAGTACTTC. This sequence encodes CASSLESGGMGEQYF.

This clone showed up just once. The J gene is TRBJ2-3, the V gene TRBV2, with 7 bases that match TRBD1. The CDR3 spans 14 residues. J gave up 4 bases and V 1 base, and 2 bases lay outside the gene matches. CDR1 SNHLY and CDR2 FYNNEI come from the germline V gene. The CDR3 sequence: CASSEVRGPDTQYF. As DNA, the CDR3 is TGTGCCAGCAGTGAAGTAAGGGGGCCAGATACGCAGTATTTT.

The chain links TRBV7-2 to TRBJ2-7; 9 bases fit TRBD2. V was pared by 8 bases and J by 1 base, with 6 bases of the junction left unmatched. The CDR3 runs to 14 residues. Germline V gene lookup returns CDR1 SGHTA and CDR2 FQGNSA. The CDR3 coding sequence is TGTGCCAGCGGGGCGGGAGGGCTTTCCTACGAGCAGTACTTC. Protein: CASGAGGLSYEQYF.

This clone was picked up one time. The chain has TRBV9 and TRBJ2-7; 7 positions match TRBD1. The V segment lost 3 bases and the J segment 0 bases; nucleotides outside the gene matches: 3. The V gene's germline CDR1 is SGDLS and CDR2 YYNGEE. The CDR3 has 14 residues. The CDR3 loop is CASSAKGASYEQYF. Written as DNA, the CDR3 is TGTGCCAGCAGCGCAAAGGGGGCCTCCTACGAGCAGTACTTC.

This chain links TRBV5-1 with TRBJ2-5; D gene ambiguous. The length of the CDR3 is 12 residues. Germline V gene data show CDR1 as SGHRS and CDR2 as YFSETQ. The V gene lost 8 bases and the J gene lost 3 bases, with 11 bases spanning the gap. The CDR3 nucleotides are TGCGCCAGTAACGACGGAGAAGAGACCCAGTACTTC. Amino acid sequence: CASNDGEETQYF.

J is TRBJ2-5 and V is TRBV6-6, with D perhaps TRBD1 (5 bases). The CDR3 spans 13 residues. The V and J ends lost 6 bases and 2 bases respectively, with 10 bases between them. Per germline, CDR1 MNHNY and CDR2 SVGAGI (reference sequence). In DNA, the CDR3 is TGTGCCAGCAGGGCCAGGGCTCAAGAGACCCAGTACTTC. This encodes CASRARAQETQYF.

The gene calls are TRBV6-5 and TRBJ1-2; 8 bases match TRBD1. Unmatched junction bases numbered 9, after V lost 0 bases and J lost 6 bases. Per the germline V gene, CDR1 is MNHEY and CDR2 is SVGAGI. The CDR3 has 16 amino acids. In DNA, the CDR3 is TGTGCCAGCAGTTACTCTCCAGGCCAGGGGGCGAATGGCTACACCTTC. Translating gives CASSYSPGQGANGYTF.

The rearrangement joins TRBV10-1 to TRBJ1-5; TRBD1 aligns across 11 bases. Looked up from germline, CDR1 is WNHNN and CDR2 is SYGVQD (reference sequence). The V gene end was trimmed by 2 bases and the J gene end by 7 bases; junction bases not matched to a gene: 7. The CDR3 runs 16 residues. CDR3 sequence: CASSEPRTGGGQPQHF. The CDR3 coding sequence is TGCGCCAGCAGTGAGCCCCGGACAGGGGGCGGACAGCCCCAGCATTTT.

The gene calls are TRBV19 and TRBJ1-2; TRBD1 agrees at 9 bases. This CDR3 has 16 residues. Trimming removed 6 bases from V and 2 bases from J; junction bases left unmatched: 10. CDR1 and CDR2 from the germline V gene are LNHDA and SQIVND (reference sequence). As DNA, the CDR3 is TGTGCCAGTAGAAAACCGGGACAGGGTGACAACTATGGCTACACCTTC. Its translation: CASRKPGQGDNYGYTF.

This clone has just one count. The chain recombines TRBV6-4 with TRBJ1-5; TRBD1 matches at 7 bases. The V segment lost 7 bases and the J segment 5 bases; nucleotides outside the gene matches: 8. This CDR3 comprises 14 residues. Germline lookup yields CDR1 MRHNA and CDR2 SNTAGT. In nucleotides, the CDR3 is TGTGCCAGCATATGGGACAGCCTGTATCAGCCCCAGCATTTT. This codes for CASIWDSLYQPQHF.

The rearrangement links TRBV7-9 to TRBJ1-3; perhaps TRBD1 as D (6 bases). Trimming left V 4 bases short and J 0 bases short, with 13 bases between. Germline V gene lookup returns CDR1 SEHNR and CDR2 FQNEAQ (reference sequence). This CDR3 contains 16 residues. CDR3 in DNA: TGTGCCAGCAGCTCCCAGGGGCTTTTCTCTGGAAACACCATATATTTT. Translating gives CASSSQGLFSGNTIYF.

CDR3 sequence: CASSRTRHYYNEQFF. CDR3 bases: TGTGCCAGCAGCAGAACTAGACACTACTACAATGAGCAGTTCTTC. The genes are TRBV5-6 and TRBJ2-1; D possibly corresponds to TRBD2 (5 bases). Germline CDR1 reads SGHDT; CDR2 reads YYEEEE. V dropped 4 bases and J dropped 3 bases, with 14 bases sitting between them. CDR3 length: 15 residues.

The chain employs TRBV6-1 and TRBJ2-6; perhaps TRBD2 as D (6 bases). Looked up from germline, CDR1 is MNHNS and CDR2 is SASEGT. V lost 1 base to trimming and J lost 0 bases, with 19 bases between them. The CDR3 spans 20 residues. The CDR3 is CASSEVVADYLSSGANVLTF. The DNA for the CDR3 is TGTGCCAGCAGTGAAGTAGTAGCGGACTACCTTAGCTCTGGGGCCAACGTCCTGACTTTC.

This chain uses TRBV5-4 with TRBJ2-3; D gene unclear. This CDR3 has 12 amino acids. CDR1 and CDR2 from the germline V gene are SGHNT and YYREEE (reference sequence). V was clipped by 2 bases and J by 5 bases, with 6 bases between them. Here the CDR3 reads CASSFTRDTQYF. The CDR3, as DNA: TGTGCCAGCAGCTTTACGAGAGATACGCAGTATTTT.

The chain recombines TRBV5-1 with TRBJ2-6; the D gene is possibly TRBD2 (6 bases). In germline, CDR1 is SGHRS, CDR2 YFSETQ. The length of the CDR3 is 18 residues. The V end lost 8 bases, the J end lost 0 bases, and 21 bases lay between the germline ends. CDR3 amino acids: CASSPMAGNPSGANVLTF. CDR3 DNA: TGCGCCAGTTCCCCTATGGCGGGGAACCCCTCTGGGGCCAACGTCCTGACTTTC. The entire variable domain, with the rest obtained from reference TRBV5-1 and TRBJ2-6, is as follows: KAGVTQTPRYLIKTRGQQVTLSCSPISGHRSVSWYQQTPGQGLQFLFEYFSETQRNKGNFPGRFSGRQFSNSRSEMNVSTLELGDSALYLCASSPMAGNPSGANVLTFGAGSRLTVL.

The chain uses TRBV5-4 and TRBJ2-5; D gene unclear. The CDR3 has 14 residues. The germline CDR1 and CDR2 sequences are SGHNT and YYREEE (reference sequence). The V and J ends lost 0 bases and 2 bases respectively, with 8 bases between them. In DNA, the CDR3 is TGTGCCAGCAGCTTGGATAGCAGTCAAGAGACCCAGTACTTC. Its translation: CASSLDSSQETQYF.

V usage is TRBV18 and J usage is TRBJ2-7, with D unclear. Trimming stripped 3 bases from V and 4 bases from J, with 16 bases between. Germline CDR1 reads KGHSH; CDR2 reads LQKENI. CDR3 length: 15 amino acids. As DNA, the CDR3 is TGTGCCAGCTCACCCGCGCGAAGGGTCGGTTACGAGCAGTACTTC. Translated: CASSPARRVGYEQYF.